This TCR beta chain is from a study of kidney transplant recipient with SARS-CoV-2 infection. One entry per CDR3 protein results from TCRdb running MiXCR on the reads. Among under 250,000 distinct CDR3 sequences listed, more than 25% were seen once. J lost 4 bases, V lost 5 bases, and 4 bases had no gene match. The CDR3 covers 15 residues. Germline lookup yields CDR1 SEHNR and CDR2 FQNEAQ (reference sequence). This clonotype was detected ten times or more. This receptor was taken from a male patient between 25 and 39 years old who had COVID-19 and was a kidney transplant recipient. Some T cells may be the graft donor's. J is TRBJ2-2 and V is TRBV7-9; 10 bases map to TRBD1. The sequences come from a blood sample, collected at baseline and on roughly day 110 from a kidney transplant recipient. CDR3 region: CASSQTGGFTGELFF. In nucleotides, the CDR3 is TGTGCCAGCAGCCAGACAGGGGGCTTCACCGGGGAGCTGTTTTTT.